This TCR beta chain was found in a study of T-cell memory formation after mild COVID-19. Each CDR3 protein gets one entry after TCRdb re-called the 5' RACE reads with MiXCR. The table has some 280,000 distinct CDR3 sequences, around 15% seen once. The ends lost 3 bases at V and 6 bases at J; junction bases unmatched: 8. Per the germline V gene, CDR1 is SEHNR and CDR2 is FQNEAQ (reference sequence). The CDR3 extends over 14 amino acids. The chain couples TRBV7-9 to TRBJ2-7; 7 bases are shared with TRBD1. This TCR was sampled from a man between 18 and 35 years old who had mild COVID-19 (a few samples of this study predate the infection). Cell type and time point are not known. Material: PBMCs or a T cell subset sorted from them (not recorded which). For the CDR3, the DNA is TGTGCCAGCAGCTTGGAGACAGGGTTTGGCGAGCAGTACTTC. Translated: CASSLETGFGEQYF.